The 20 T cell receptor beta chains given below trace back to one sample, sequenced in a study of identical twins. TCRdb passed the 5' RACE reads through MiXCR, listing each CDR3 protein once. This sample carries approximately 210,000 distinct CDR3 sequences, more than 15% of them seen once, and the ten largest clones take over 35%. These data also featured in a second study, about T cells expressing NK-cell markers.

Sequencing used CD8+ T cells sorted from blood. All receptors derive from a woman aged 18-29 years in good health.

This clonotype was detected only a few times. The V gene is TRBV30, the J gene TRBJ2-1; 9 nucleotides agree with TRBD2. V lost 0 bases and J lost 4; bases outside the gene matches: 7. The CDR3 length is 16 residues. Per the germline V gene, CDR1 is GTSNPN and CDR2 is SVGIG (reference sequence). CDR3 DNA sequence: TGTGCCTGGAGTGTGACTAGCGGTGGTCAATACAATGAGCAGTTCTTC. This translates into CAWSVTSGGQYNEQFF.

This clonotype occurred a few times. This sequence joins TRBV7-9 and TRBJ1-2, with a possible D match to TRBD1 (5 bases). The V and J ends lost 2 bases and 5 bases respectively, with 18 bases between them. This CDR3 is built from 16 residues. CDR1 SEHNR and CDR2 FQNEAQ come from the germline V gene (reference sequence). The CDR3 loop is CASSLRGTDSLYGYTF. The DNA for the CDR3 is TGTGCCAGCAGCTTACGCGGGACGGATAGTTTATATGGCTACACCTTC. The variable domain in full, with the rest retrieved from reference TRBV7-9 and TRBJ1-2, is DTGVSQNPRHKITKRGQNVTFRCDPISEHNRLYWYRQTLGQGPEFLTYFQNEAQLEKSRLLSDRFSAERPKGSFSTLEIQRTEQGDSAMYLCASSLRGTDSLYGYTFGSGTRLTVV.

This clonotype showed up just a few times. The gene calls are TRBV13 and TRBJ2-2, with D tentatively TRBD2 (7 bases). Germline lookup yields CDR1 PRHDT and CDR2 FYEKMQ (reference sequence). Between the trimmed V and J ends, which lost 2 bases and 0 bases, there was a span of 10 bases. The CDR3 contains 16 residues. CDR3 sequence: CASSLRGRANTGELFF. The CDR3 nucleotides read TGTGCCAGCAGCTTAAGGGGGAGGGCGAACACCGGGGAGCTGTTTTTT.

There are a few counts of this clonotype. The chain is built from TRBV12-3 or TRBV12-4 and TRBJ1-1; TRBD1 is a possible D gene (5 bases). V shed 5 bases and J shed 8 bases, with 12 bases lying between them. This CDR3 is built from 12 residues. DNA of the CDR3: TGTGCCAGCAGTCTGCCGGGACCAGAAGCTTTCTTT. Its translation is CASSLPGPEAFF.

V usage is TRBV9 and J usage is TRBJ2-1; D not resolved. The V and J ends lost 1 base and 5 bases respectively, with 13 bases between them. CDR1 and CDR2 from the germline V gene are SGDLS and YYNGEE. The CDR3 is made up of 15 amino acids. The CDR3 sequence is CASSVFSEPNNEQFF. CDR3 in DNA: TGTGCCAGCAGCGTATTTTCGGAGCCAAACAATGAGCAGTTCTTC.

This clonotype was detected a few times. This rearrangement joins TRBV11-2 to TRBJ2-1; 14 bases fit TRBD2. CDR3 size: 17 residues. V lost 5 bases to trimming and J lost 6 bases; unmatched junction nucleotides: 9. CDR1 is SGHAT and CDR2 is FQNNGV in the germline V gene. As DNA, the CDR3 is TGTGCCAGCAGCCAGCCGGAGGGGACTAGCGGGGGCAATGAGCAGTTCTTC. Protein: CASSQPEGTSGGNEQFF.

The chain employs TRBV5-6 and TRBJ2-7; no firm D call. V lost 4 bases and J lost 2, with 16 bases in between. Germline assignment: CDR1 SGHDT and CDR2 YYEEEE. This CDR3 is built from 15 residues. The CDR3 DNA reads TGTGCCAGCAGCCCCACGGGTGTAGGGCCCTACGAGCAGTACTTC. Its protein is CASSPTGVGPYEQYF.

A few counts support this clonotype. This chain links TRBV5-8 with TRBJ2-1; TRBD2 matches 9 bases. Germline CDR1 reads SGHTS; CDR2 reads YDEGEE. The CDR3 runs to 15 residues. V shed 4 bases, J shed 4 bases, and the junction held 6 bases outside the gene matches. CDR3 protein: CASSMGLAGYNEQFF. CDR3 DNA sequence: TGTGCCAGCAGCATGGGACTAGCAGGGTACAATGAGCAGTTCTTC.

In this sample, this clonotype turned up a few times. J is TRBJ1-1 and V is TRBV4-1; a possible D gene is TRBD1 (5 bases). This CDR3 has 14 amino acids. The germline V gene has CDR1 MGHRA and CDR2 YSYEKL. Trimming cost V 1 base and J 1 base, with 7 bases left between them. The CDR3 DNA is TGCGCCAGCAGCCAAGGGGACCGGAACACTGAAGCTTTCTTT. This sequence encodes CASSQGDRNTEAFF.

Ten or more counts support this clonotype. Written as DNA, the CDR3 is TGTGCCAGCAGCCCGGGGGCTGACCCCATACTGGCGCAGTATTTT. Residues: CASSPGADPILAQYF. The genes are TRBV6-5 and TRBJ2-3; possibly TRBD1 or TRBD2 for D (6 bases each). Trimming shortened V by 6 bases and J by 10 bases, and 23 bases separated the two germline ends. The germline CDR1 and CDR2 sequences are MNHEY and SVGAGI. The CDR3 is 15 residues long.

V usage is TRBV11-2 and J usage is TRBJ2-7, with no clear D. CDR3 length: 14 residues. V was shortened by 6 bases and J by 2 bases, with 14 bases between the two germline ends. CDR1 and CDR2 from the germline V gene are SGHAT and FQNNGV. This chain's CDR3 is CASSVSLEAYEQYF. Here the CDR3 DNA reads TGTGCCAGCAGTGTGAGTCTCGAGGCCTACGAGCAGTACTTC.

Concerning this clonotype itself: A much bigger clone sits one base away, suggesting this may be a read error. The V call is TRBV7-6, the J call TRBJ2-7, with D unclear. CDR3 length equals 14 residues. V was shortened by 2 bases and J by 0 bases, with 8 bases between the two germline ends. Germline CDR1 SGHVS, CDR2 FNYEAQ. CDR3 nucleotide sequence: TGTGCCAGCAGCTTAAGGGAAAGCTCCTACGAGCAGTACTTC. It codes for CASSLRESSYEQYF.

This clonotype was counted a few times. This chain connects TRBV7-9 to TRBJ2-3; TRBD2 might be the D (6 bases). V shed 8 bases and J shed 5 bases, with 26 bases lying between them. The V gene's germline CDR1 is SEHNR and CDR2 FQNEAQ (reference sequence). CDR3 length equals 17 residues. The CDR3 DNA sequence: TGTGCCAGCGGGCCCGGGACGCCCGGAGGGCAGGGAGATACGCAGTATTTT. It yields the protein CASGPGTPGGQGDTQYF.

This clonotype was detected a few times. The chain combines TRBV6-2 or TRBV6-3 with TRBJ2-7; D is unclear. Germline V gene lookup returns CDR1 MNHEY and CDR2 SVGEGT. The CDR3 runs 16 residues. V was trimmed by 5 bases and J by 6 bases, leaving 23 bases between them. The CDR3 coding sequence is TGTGCCAGCAGTCTACCGGGCCTGGGAAACGTAGGCGAGCAGTACTTC. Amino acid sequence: CASSLPGLGNVGEQYF.

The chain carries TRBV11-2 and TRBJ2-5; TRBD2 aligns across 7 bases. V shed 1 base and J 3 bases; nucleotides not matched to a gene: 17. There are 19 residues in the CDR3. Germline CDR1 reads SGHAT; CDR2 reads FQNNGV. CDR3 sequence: CASSLGWGLAATFKETQYF. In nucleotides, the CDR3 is TGTGCCAGCAGCTTAGGTTGGGGCCTAGCGGCCACCTTCAAAGAGACCCAGTACTTC. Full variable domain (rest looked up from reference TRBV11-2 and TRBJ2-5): EAGVAQSPRYKIIEKRQSVAFWCNPISGHATLYWYQQILGQGPKLLIQFQNNGVVDDSQLPKDRFSAERLKGVDSTLKIQPAKLEDSAVYLCASSLGWGLAATFKETQYFGPGTRLLVL.

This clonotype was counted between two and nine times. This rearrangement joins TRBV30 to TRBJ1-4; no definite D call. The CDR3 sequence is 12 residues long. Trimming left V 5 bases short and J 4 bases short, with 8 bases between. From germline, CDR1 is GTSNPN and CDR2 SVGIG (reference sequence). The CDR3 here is CAWAGYNEKLFF. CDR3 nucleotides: TGTGCCTGGGCGGGATATAATGAAAAACTGTTTTTT.

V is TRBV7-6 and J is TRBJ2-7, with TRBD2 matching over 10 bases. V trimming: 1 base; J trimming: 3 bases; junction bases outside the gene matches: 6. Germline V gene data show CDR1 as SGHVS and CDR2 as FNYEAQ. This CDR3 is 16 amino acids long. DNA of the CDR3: TGTGCCAGCAGCTTAGAGTCTAGCGGGGGACTCTACGAGCAGTACTTC. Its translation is CASSLESSGGLYEQYF.

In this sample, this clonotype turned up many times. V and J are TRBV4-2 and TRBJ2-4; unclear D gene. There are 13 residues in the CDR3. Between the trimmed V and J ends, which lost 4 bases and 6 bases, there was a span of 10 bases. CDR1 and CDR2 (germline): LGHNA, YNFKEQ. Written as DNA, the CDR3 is TGTGCCAGCAGCCCCCATAGTGGAAACATTCAGTACTTC. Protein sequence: CASSPHSGNIQYF.

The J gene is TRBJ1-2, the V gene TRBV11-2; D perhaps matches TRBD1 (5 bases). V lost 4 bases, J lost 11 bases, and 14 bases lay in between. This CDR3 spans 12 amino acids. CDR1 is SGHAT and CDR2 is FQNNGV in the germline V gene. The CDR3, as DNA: TGTGCCAGCAGCTATGGCAGGGTTAATTACACCTTC. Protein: CASSYGRVNYTF.

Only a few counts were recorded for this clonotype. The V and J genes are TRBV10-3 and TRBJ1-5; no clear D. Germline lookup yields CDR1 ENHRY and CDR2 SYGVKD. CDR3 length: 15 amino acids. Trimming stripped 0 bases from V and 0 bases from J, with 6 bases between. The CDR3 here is CAISESRGSNQPQHF. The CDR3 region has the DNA TGTGCCATCAGTGAGTCTCGGGGTAGCAATCAGCCCCAGCATTTT.